The 3 T cell receptor beta chains presented below share a single source sample, sequenced in a study of cytomegalovirus exposure and HLA in healthy donors. Repertoires were generated with immunoSEQ multiplex PCR, while TCRdb's copy carries only in-frame clones and drops some. This table holds roughly 260,000 clones, 90% found once. Sequenced input: PBMCs. The receptor source for this set is a woman aged 18-29 years in good health and CMV-seronegative.

The V call is TRBV15, the J call TRBJ1-4; the D gene is possibly TRBD1 (6 bases). Germline V gene sequence: CDR1 LNHNV, CDR2 YYDKDF (reference sequence). V lost 2 bases, J lost 6 bases, and 19 bases lay in between. The CDR3 runs to 17 residues. The CDR3 sequence is CATSRRLAREGDEKLFF. CDR3 nucleotides: TGTGCCACCAGCAGACGCCTAGCACGGGAGGGGGATGAAAAACTGTTTTTT. The whole variable domain, filled in from reference TRBV15 and TRBJ1-4, reads DAMVIQNPRYQVTQFGKPVTLSCSQTLNHNVMYWYQQKSSQAPKLLFHYYDKDFNNEADTPDNFQSRRPNTSFCFLDIRSPGLGDTAMYLCATSRRLAREGDEKLFFGSGTQLSVL.

The V call is TRBV7-9, the J call TRBJ2-4; TRBD2 agrees at 8 bases. The CDR3 contains 15 residues. V trimming: 5 bases; J trimming: 7 bases; junction bases outside the gene matches: 10. Germline CDR1 is SEHNR and CDR2 is FQNEAQ (reference sequence). DNA for the CDR3: TGTGCCAGCAGCCCCGACGCGGGGACTAGGAACATTCAGTACTTC. This codes for CASSPDAGTRNIQYF.

The chain combines TRBV5-6 with TRBJ1-6; 8 nucleotides agree with TRBD1. The CDR3 has 15 amino acids. CDR1 and CDR2 from the germline V gene are SGHDT and YYEEEE. The trim removed 4 bases at V and 8 bases at J, leaving 8 bases unmatched. The CDR3 DNA is TGTGCCAGCAGCGGTGGACAGGGCCGCCATTCACCCCTCCACTTT. It codes for CASSGGQGRHSPLHF.